This section outlines one TCR beta chain sequence together with its context. Its antigen remains undetermined. It is likely a read error, because the conserved phenylalanine at the end of the CDR3 is missing. The data originate from a study of tumor and adjacent non-tumor tissue in lung cancer (dated by TCRdb to 2016 to 2018). Background for the entire study: By cancer type, the cohort comprised approximately 12 adenocarcinoma patients, a couple of squamous cell carcinoma patients and 1 small cell lung cancer patient. Among the roughly 15 patients, ages ranged from roughly 30 to 76 years, about 10 were men and 5 were women, and disease was TNM stage I to III. In total, sequencing yielded some 130 million productive TCRbeta reads, which works out to an average of about 4 million reads per sample. Using bulk TCRbeta repertoires from approximately 15 lung cancer patients, the study set lung tumor tissue side by side with matched distant non-tumor lung tissue. TCRbeta CDR3 sequencing was performed on approximately 30 paired specimens, with one tumor sample and one normal lung sample collected per patient. Broader findings and caveats from the paper: The sequencing platform is not named in the methods, and unique molecular identifiers are not mentioned. Tumor tissue showed significantly higher TCR diversity (inverse Simpson) than normal lung tissue, at around 460 vs 160 (P = 0.0075, Mann-Whitney U test). Because peripheral blood was not sequenced, blood TCRbeta repertoires in the lung cancer patients of the study were not examined. The top 100 clones made up a significantly larger cumulative share of the repertoire in normal lung than in tumor tissue. The cohort had only about 15 patients, and the authors noted that larger samples and more detailed clinical data are needed. Younger patients had significantly higher TCR diversity, and higher tumor TCR diversity was associated with shorter overall and disease-free survival.

RNA was isolated from bulk, unsorted tissue, and RNA quality was assessed with a NanoDrop ND-1000 and an Agilent 2100. The donors were newly diagnosed lung cancer patients admitted for thoracic surgery in China from August to November 2014 who had not received prior chemotherapy. Patients who had received previous radiotherapy or chemotherapy, or who had another concurrent cancer, were excluded from the study. Surgical tissue pieces of 1-2 cm3 were preserved in RNAlater solution and stored at -80 °C until use. Library creation used multiplex PCR. TCRdb records Illumina HiSeq 2500 as the sequencer. TCRbeta libraries were built by three rounds of nested PCR using primers (Table S4), following protocols modified from ARM-PCR. Before sequencing, PCR products in the 200-500 bp range were cut out of the gel and cleaned up using the QIAquick gel extraction kit. The authors processed their data as follows. Reads were cleaned with Trimmomatic, merged with FLASH into complete CDR3 sequences, and assigned to V(D)J germline segments with MiTCR. Clonal diversity was calculated as the inverse Simpson's index using VDJtools. In-frame sequences without a premature stop codon were defined as productive reads. TCRdb trimmed public reads at Q25 via fastp, called clones via MiXCR and kept in-frame beta chains. One record per CDR3 amino acid sequence lists the most common genes and DNA. TCRdb, not the original authors, processed these V and J calls. The sample data list around 140,000 distinct CDR3 sequences, and around 66% of these were observed just once. Of the sample, 15% to 20% is held by the ten largest clones.

CDR1 is given as MNHNS and CDR2 as SASEGT, both from the germline V gene. Between the V and J ends, shortened by 7 bases and 1 base respectively, the junction contains 10 bases. The CDR3 is made up of 13 amino acids, end residues included. Only CDR3 DNA is held: 39 bases, read in frame from base 1. This chain is built from TRBV6-1 and TRBJ1-1; the D gene assignment is ambiguous. This TCR derives from a man in his fifties or sixties with small cell lung cancer. The specimen was lung tumor tissue. The CDR3 here reads CASTGRRNTEAFY. The DNA is as follows: TGTGCCAGCACAGGACGGCGGAACACTGAAGCTTTCTAT.